These 20 T cell receptor beta chains share one sample of origin, sequenced in a study of blood T cell repertoires in COVID-19. The table came from immunoSEQ multiplex PCR; TCRdb's copy has only in-frame clones and leaves some out. The table lists 140,000 to 150,000 clones, around 87% of them singletons, with about 10% in the top ten. Material for sequencing was PBMCs or T cells enriched from blood (not recorded which). These receptors were collected from a man aged 55 to 70 who had recovered from COVID-19.

This sequence joins TRBV6-1 and TRBJ2-2; tentatively, D is TRBD2 (6 bases). Looked up from germline, CDR1 is MNHNS and CDR2 is SASEGT. The CDR3 totals 14 residues. Trimming pared 2 bases from V and 6 bases from J, leaving 10 bases between. This CDR3 is CASSESSEPGELFF. In DNA, the CDR3 is TGTGCCAGCAGTGAATCTAGCGAACCCGGGGAGCTGTTTTTT.

V gene TRBV30 combines with J gene TRBJ1-4; D not resolved. CDR3 size: 17 residues. The V end was cut by 1 base, the J end by 4 bases, with 19 bases between. Germline V gene lookup returns CDR1 GTSNPN and CDR2 SVGIG (reference sequence). CDR3 sequence reads: CAWSENPSTRDNEKLFF. The CDR3 DNA reads as TGTGCCTGGAGTGAGAACCCCTCGACACGGGATAATGAAAAACTGTTTTTT.

The rearrangement joins TRBV3-1 (or the pseudogene TRBV3-2) to TRBJ1-2, with 9 nucleotides matching TRBD1. J was trimmed by 8 bases and V by 4 bases; bases with no gene match: 5. The length of the CDR3 is 13 residues. Germline CDR1 is LGHDT and CDR2 is YNNKEL (reference sequence). CDR3 sequence (DNA): TGTGCCAGCAGCCTGGACAGGGGAGGCGGCTACACCTTC. Protein: CASSLDRGGGYTF.

The rearrangement links TRBV28 to TRBJ1-5; possible D gene TRBD1, 5 bases. This CDR3 comprises 14 residues. The V gene's germline CDR1 is MDHEN and CDR2 SYDVKM. Trimming left V 7 bases short and J 3 bases short, with 13 bases between. CDR3 residues: CASNPTAPNQPQHF. As DNA, the CDR3 is TGTGCCAGCAACCCGACAGCTCCCAATCAGCCCCAGCATTTT. Combining the CDR3 with reference TRBV28 and TRBJ1-5 gives the whole variable domain DVKVTQSSRYLVKRTGEKVFLECVQDMDHENMFWYRQDPGLGLRLIYFSYDVKMKEKGDIPEGYSVSREKKERFSLILESASTNQTSMYLCASNPTAPNQPQHFGDGTRLSIL.

The CDR3 loop reads CASSFRRGGPQHF. The CDR3 DNA is TGTGCCAGCAGTTTCCGGAGGGGAGGGCCCCAGCATTTT. The rearrangement links TRBV27 to TRBJ1-5; D is possibly TRBD1 (5 bases). Trimming removed 3 bases from V and 9 bases from J, with 12 bases in between. The CDR3 spans 13 residues. Germline lookup yields CDR1 MNHEY and CDR2 SMNVEV (reference sequence).

The V call is TRBV6-5, the J call TRBJ1-2; TRBD1 is a possible D gene (5 bases). Germline loops: CDR1 MNHEY, CDR2 SVGAGI. V lost 7 bases and J 7 bases, leaving 10 bases between the germline ends. This CDR3 is 11 amino acids long. The CDR3 spells CASNGGGGYTF. Written as DNA, the CDR3 is TGTGCCAGCAACGGGGGAGGTGGCTACACCTTC.

The CDR3 coding sequence is TGCAGCGTTAGTTACTCTACAGGGTCCGATCAGCCCCAGCATTTT. As protein: CSVSYSTGSDQPQHF. This chain joins TRBV29-1 and TRBJ1-5, with D perhaps TRBD1 (6 bases). Deletions cut 5 bases from V and 5 bases from J, with 19 bases between. The CDR3 is 15 residues long. Germline CDR1 and CDR2: SQVTM and ANQGSEA.

The chain is built from TRBV28 and TRBJ1-5; D remains ambiguous. CDR3 length: 14 amino acids. CDR1 and CDR2 (germline): MDHEN, SYDVKM. The ends were cut back, 6 bases at V and 5 bases at J, with 14 bases in the middle. The CDR3: CASSTPSNYQPQHF. DNA of the CDR3: TGTGCCAGCAGCACCCCGTCGAACTATCAGCCCCAGCATTTT.

This chain connects TRBV6-6 to TRBJ2-7, with no clear D. Trimming pared 6 bases from V and 5 bases from J, leaving 8 bases between. This CDR3 comprises 11 residues. Germline CDR1 reads MNHNY; CDR2 reads SVGAGI (reference sequence). The CDR3 reads CASSPLNEQYF. In nucleotides, the CDR3 is TGTGCCAGCAGCCCCCTTAACGAGCAGTACTTC.

This chain joins TRBV30 and TRBJ1-1; 12 bases line up with TRBD1. V was clipped by 0 bases and J by 10 bases; unmatched bases: 3. The CDR3 is made up of 13 amino acids. Germline V gene sequence: CDR1 GTSNPN, CDR2 SVGIG (reference sequence). This chain's CDR3 is CAWSVGTGGLAFF. CDR3 bases: TGTGCCTGGAGTGTCGGGACAGGGGGCTTAGCTTTCTTT.

This chain joins TRBV10-3 and TRBJ1-5; 8 bases are a match to TRBD1. This CDR3 has 14 residues. V shed 6 bases and J 5 bases; nucleotides not matched to a gene: 6. Germline CDR1 ENHRY, CDR2 SYGVKD. CDR3 DNA sequence: TGTGCCATCAGCTTGGACAGGGTGGATCAGCCCCAGCATTTT. Its translation: CAISLDRVDQPQHF.

The chain recombines TRBV27 with TRBJ2-5; 7 nucleotides match TRBD1. The germline gives CDR1 MNHEY, CDR2 SMNVEV (reference sequence). V was pared by 5 bases and J by 4 bases, with 1 base of the junction left unmatched. The CDR3 extends over 12 amino acids. CDR3 in DNA: TGTGCCAGCAGTCCAGGGGGAGAGACCCAGTACTTC. As protein: CASSPGGETQYF.

The CDR3 nucleotides are TGTGCCAGTAGTACCCATCCCCCCGGGGAGCTGTTTTTT. It translates to CASSTHPPGELFF. The chain combines TRBV19 with TRBJ2-2; D gene unclear. The CDR3 is 13 amino acids. V was shortened by 4 bases and J by 6 bases, with 9 bases between the two germline ends. Per the germline V gene, CDR1 is LNHDA and CDR2 is SQIVND (reference sequence).

This clone has more than one count but fewer than ten. This chain joins TRBV6-6 and TRBJ1-4, with D possibly being TRBD1 (5 bases). The CDR3 runs to 14 residues. CDR1 and CDR2 (germline): MNHNY, SVGAGI (reference sequence). V dropped 2 bases and J dropped 8 bases, with 12 bases sitting between them. The CDR3 spells CASSYGQGLEKLFF. CDR3 bases: TGTGCCAGCAGTTACGGTCAGGGTTTGGAAAAACTGTTTTTT.

The rearrangement joins TRBV3-1 (or the pseudogene TRBV3-2) to TRBJ2-2; 10 bases align to TRBD2. Germline values: CDR1 LGHDT, CDR2 YNNKEL (reference sequence). This CDR3 spans 16 amino acids. After removal of 3 bases from V and 8 bases from J, the junction contained 9 bases not matched to a gene. The CDR3: CASSHGTSESWGELFF. CDR3 nucleotides: TGTGCCAGCAGCCACGGGACTAGCGAAAGTTGGGGGGAGCTGTTTTTT.

The chain employs TRBV29-1 and TRBJ2-3, with D tentatively TRBD2 (6 bases). V was trimmed by 4 bases and J by 2 bases, leaving 19 bases between them. CDR3 length equals 16 residues. Germline loops: CDR1 SQVTM, CDR2 ANQGSEA. CDR3 loop: CSVVPPFRGNTDTQYF. For the CDR3, the DNA is TGCAGCGTTGTCCCTCCGTTCCGCGGGAACACAGATACGCAGTATTTT.

The rearrangement joins TRBV24-1 to TRBJ1-5; D possibly corresponds to TRBD1 (6 bases). The CDR3 is 16 amino acids. V was clipped by 4 bases and J by 7 bases, with 19 bases between them. The germline V gene has CDR1 KGHDR and CDR2 SFDVKD. The chain's CDR3 is CATSDNRESGYQPQHF. CDR3 coding DNA: TGTGCCACCAGTGACAACAGGGAATCGGGTTACCAGCCCCAGCATTTT.

This clone was detected once. The rearrangement joins TRBV12-3 or TRBV12-4 to TRBJ2-7; 7 positions match TRBD1. This CDR3 contains 13 residues. V lost 4 bases, J lost 12 bases, and 12 bases stayed unmatched. CDR3 residues: CASSSRDSLHRYF. CDR3 in DNA: TGTGCCAGCAGTTCCCGGGACAGCCTACATCGGTACTTC.

The chain couples TRBV12-3 or TRBV12-4 to TRBJ2-1; D remains ambiguous. The V end lost 4 bases, the J end lost 7 bases, and 5 bases lay between the germline ends. The CDR3 loop spans 11 amino acids. The CDR3 loop reads CASSYRNEQFF. CDR3 sequence (DNA): TGTGCCAGCAGTTACAGAAATGAGCAGTTCTTC.

The J gene is TRBJ2-7, the V gene TRBV2; no definite D call. The germline V gene encodes CDR1 SNHLY and CDR2 FYNNEI. V lost 3 bases and J 4 bases, leaving 16 bases between the germline ends. The CDR3 has 15 amino acids. The CDR3 nucleotides are TGTGCCAGCAGTGAGAATTACGGGTCGGTGTACGAGCAGTACTTC. As protein: CASSENYGSVYEQYF. Variable domain in full (rest from reference TRBV2 and TRBJ2-7): EPEVTQTPSHQVTQMGQEVILRCVPISNHLYFYWYRQILGQKVEFLVSFYNNEISEKSEIFDDQFSVERPDGSNFTLKIRSTKLEDSAMYFCASSENYGSVYEQYFGPGTRLTVT.